This TCR beta chain was obtained from a study of response to subunit inactivated influenza vaccine. Study results and limitations: Few new T cells, the authors suggested, are recruited by each seasonal influenza vaccination.

TCRdb redid the calling of the RT-PCR reads with MiXCR, one entry per CDR3 protein. The sample contains 800,000 to 1,000,000 distinct CDR3 sequences, over 20% of which appear only once. A few counts support this clonotype. Its antigen remains unknown. The sequence came from a man aged 50 to 59 who received an inactivated influenza vaccine. This specimen was PBMCs from blood, taken roughly 5 days after vaccination.

The CDR3 loop is CASRRQHSYEQYF. The CDR3 DNA reads as TGTGCCAGCAGGCGACAGCACTCCTACGAGCAGTACTTC. The chain recombines TRBV28 with TRBJ2-7; a weak D match, TRBD1 (5 bases). The CDR3 spans 13 residues. CDR1 and CDR2 (germline): MDHEN, SYDVKM. V was shortened by 6 bases and J by 0 bases, with 9 bases between the two germline ends.